The clone carrying this T cell receptor (beta chain) was counted once. Its antigen remains unknown. RNA amounts of roughly 0.45 to 1 ug underwent reverse transcription with random hexamers. TCRdb redid the calling of the immunoSEQ multiplex PCR reads with MiXCR, one entry per CDR3 protein. The sample gives some 140,000 distinct CDR3 sequences, roughly 76% of which show up once; around 0.5% is in the top ten. This entry is derived from a study of CD8 T cells in Susac syndrome. Whole-study findings and limits: The authors acknowledged that the study's TCR sequencing and HLA analysis involved relatively few individuals.

TEMRA cells were enriched by FACS, and CD4+ and CD8+ T cells were negatively isolated. The source material was CD8+ T cells from PBMCs. This TCR was sampled from a human donor with multiple sclerosis.

The CDR3 nucleotides are TGTGCCACCAGCAGAGACAGGGTCGCTGAAGCTTTCTTT. Its protein is CATSRDRVAEAFF. The chain recombines TRBV15 with TRBJ1-1, with D maybe TRBD1 (5 bases). The CDR3 length is 13 residues. The germline V gene encodes CDR1 LNHNV and CDR2 YYDKDF (reference sequence). The germline V and J ends were trimmed by 0 bases and 6 bases, with 8 bases remaining between them. The whole variable domain, filled in from reference TRBV15 and TRBJ1-1, reads DAMVIQNPRYQVTQFGKPVTLSCSQTLNHNVMYWYQQKSSQAPKLLFHYYDKDFNNEADTPDNFQSRRPNTSFCFLDIRSPGLGDTAMYLCATSRDRVAEAFFGQGTRLTVV.